This entry concerns a single T cell receptor (beta chain). Its specificity is not known. The V gene end was trimmed by 6 bases and the J gene end by 2 bases; junction bases not matched to a gene: 5. The CDR3 has 14 residues. Germline CDR1 MNHEY, CDR2 SVGAGI. The sample originates from a study of Ad26.COV2.S vaccination and SARS-CoV-2 variants. Study-wide results and caveats: Compared with placebo recipients, vaccine recipients had higher spike-specific TCR breadth. Vaccine and placebo recipients had similar non-spike TCR breadth.

Indicated treatment: approximately 18 received Ad26.COV2.S at low or high dose, single or two shots; 5 received placebo; per-sample allocation not given. Material that was analyzed had been drawn on day 63 after the first vaccine or placebo injection. Donor was an adult aged 18-55 years in Boston. The administered vaccine (an Ad26 vector) expressed Wuhan-strain SARS-CoV-2 spike. Sequencing was performed with immunoSEQ multiplex PCR; in TCRdb, only in-frame clones are kept and a portion is missing. Of about 240,000 clones in the sample, around 89% were seen once. The source material was peripheral blood, sampled in a trial of Ad26.COV2.S vaccine versus placebo. The TCR was taken from a person between 18 and 65 years old who received the Ad26.COV2.S COVID-19 vaccine or a placebo. This chain joins TRBV6-5 and TRBJ1-2; TRBD1 matches 8 bases. CDR3 nucleotides: TGTGCCAGCAGGCAAGGACAGGGAAACTATGGCTACACCTTC. Translated, it gives CASRQGQGNYGYTF.